This TCR beta chain was sequenced in a study of blood T cell repertoires in COVID-19. Turning to the study itself: Some COVID-19 samples were acute and others convalescent; all came from the United States, Italy and Spain. T cells, B-cell-depleted T cells, or PBMCs supplied cDNA or gDNA.

Per germline, CDR1 SGHTA and CDR2 FQGTGA. CDR3 length: 15 residues. Between the trimmed V and J ends, which lost 3 bases and 2 bases, there was a span of 13 bases. Per the original data handling: Reference gene primer amplification yielded estimated nucleated cell counts. Sequenced by immunoSEQ multiplex PCR; TCRdb stores in-frame clones only, minus some. V and J calls and clone size are given by that table; D and trimming were obtained from the DNA. Of hundreds of thousands of clones in the sample, about 80% were seen once. Sequenced: peripheral blood. The receptor was derived from a woman of 80 years or more with acute or convalescent COVID-19. This sequence joins TRBV7-3 and TRBJ2-5; tentative D call: TRBD1 (6 bases). The CDR3 reads CASSFGTMPQETQYF. The CDR3 DNA is TGTGCCAGCAGCTTTGGGACAATGCCTCAAGAGACCCAGTACTTC.